This paragraph covers one TCR beta chain sequence. Its antigen is not identified. Produced via immunoSEQ multiplex PCR; TCRdb's table is partial and in-frame only. The sample carries about 2,500,000 clones, around nine tenths recorded once. This specimen belongs to a study of shared clonotypes between healthy human individuals. Study-wide findings and caveats: Depth of sequencing was expected to influence donor clonotype sharing. Shared across a handful of donors were around 5% of the naive CD4 clonotypes.

The CDR3 is 11 residues long. CDR1 and CDR2 (germline): GTSNPN, SVGIG (reference sequence). The chain combines TRBV30 with TRBJ2-5; D is unclear. TRBJ2-7 matches the DNA end more closely, so the J call is doubtful. This clonotype was sampled from a man aged 18 to 29 in good health. The specimen was naive CD4+ T cells sorted from blood. The sample's subset: CD45RA+ positively selected. The chain's CDR3 is CACAPDGEQYF. In DNA, the CDR3 is TGTGCCTGTGCTCCGGACGGCGAGCAGTACTTC.